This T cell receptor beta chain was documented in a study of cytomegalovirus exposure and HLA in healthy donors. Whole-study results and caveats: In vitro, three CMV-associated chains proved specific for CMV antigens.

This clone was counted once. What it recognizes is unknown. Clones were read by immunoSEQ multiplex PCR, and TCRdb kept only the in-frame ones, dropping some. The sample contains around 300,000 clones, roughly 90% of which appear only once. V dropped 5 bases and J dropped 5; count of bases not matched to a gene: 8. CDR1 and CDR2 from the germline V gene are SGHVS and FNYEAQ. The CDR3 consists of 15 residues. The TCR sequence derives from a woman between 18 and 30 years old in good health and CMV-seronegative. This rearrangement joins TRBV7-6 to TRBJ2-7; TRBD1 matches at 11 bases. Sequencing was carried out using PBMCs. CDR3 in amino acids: CASSPRTGGLHEQYF. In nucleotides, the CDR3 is TGTGCCAGCAGCCCTAGGACAGGGGGCTTACACGAGCAGTACTTC.